This T cell receptor (beta chain) was observed in a study of cytomegalovirus exposure and HLA in healthy donors. V lost 4 bases, J lost 2 bases, and 8 bases stayed unmatched. CDR1 is SGHRS and CDR2 is YFSETQ in the germline V gene. The CDR3 sequence is 15 residues long. Vbeta (60) and Jbeta (13) primers were used in the PCR. Data came from immunoSEQ multiplex PCR; TCRdb stores just in-frame clones and leaves some out. The sample records 150,000 to 200,000 clones, about four fifths being singletons. This chain joins TRBV5-1 and TRBJ2-7, with 8 nucleotides matching TRBD2. The receptor was derived from a woman in her 50s in good health and CMV-seronegative. Sequenced: PBMCs. Here the CDR3 reads CASSPPPAGAYEQYF. The DNA of the CDR3 is TGCGCCAGCAGCCCGCCCCCAGCGGGAGCCTACGAGCAGTACTTC.